The 9 T cell receptor beta chains below were found in one sample sequenced in a study of blood T cell repertoires in COVID-19 (dated by TCRdb to 2020 to 2021). Libraries were built with the immunoSEQ multiplex PCR assay. As stored in TCRdb, this immuneACCESS dataset retains in-frame rearrangements with V and J assigned. A fraction of the clones does not appear; measured against another copy, unresolved V genes explain less than half of the discrepancy, and the remainder lacks a known reason. The sample table holds about 98,000 clones, of which approximately 79% were seen once. Roughly 10% of the sample is taken by the ten largest. Input material: peripheral blood. The source of these receptors is a man aged 65-85 years with active or convalescent COVID-19.

The chain is built from TRBV25-1 and TRBJ2-1; 9 bases map to TRBD2. With V trimmed by 5 bases and J by 4 bases, 12 bases remained unmatched. This CDR3 contains 17 residues. CDR1 MGHDK and CDR2 SYGVNS come from the germline V gene. Written as DNA, the CDR3 is TGTGCCAGCAGTAGCCAGATCCTAGCGGGGACATACAATGAGCAGTTCTTC. Translation gives CASSSQILAGTYNEQFF.

The rearrangement joins TRBV11-2 to TRBJ2-1, with D unresolved. There are 11 residues in the CDR3. Trimming cost V 3 bases and J 9 bases, with 6 bases left between them. CDR1 and CDR2 from the germline V gene are SGHAT and FQNNGV. The CDR3 coding sequence is TGTGCCAGCAGCTTGCGTGGTGAGCAGTTCTTC. Its protein product is CASSLRGEQFF.

V usage is TRBV18 and J usage is TRBJ2-2, with 7 bases identical to TRBD1. Germline trimming cut 6 bases from V and 5 bases from J; bases unmatched to any gene: 12. Germline V lookup: CDR1 KGHSH, CDR2 LQKENI. This CDR3 is 16 amino acids long. CDR3 in amino acids: CASSQTGKVKTGELFF. CDR3 DNA: TGTGCCAGCTCCCAGACAGGGAAGGTTAAGACCGGGGAGCTGTTTTTT.

The chain uses TRBV4-3 and TRBJ1-4, with a weak D call TRBD1 (5 bases). V was clipped by 3 bases and J by 8 bases, with 13 bases between them. The germline V gene has CDR1 LGHNA and CDR2 YSLEER. The CDR3 runs to 14 residues. This chain's CDR3 is CASSHQGGREKLFF. The CDR3 DNA reads as TGCGCCAGCAGCCATCAGGGAGGACGAGAAAAACTGTTTTTT.

The chain combines TRBV11-3 with TRBJ1-3, with a possible D match to TRBD1 (6 bases). Germline values: CDR1 SGHNT, CDR2 YENEEA. The CDR3 contains 16 residues. Trimming shortened V by 5 bases and J by 0 bases, and 14 bases separated the two germline ends. Written as DNA, the CDR3 is TGTGCCAGCAGCACGACAGGATCTTACTCTGGAAACACCATATATTTT. Its protein is CASSTTGSYSGNTIYF.

The chain recombines TRBV5-5 with TRBJ1-2; possibly TRBD1 for D (6 bases). Looked up from germline, CDR1 is SGHKS and CDR2 is YYEKEE (reference sequence). This CDR3 contains 15 residues. V was pared by 0 bases and J by 3 bases, with 12 bases between. The CDR3 here is CASSLGVTGHYGYTF. The CDR3 DNA reads as TGTGCCAGCAGCTTGGGGGTGACAGGTCACTATGGCTACACCTTC.

J is TRBJ1-3 and V is TRBV2, with 10 positions matching TRBD1. This CDR3 comprises 13 residues. Trimming removed 7 bases from V and 4 bases from J; junction bases left unmatched: 1. The V gene's germline CDR1 is SNHLY and CDR2 FYNNEI. The CDR3 reads CASTGQGGNTIYF. CDR3 DNA sequence: TGTGCCAGCACGGGACAGGGGGGAAACACCATATATTTT.

The J gene is TRBJ1-6, the V gene TRBV6-5; no definite D call. CDR3 length: 15 residues. Trimming stripped 6 bases from V and 4 bases from J, with 13 bases between. Germline CDR1 reads MNHEY; CDR2 reads SVGAGI. The CDR3 nucleotides read TGTGCCAGCAGATCAAAGCTGATGTATAATTCACCCCTCCACTTT. Protein product: CASRSKLMYNSPLHF.

Points on this clone: Other DNA sequences in the sample encode the same CDR3. The chain couples TRBV29-1 to TRBJ2-1, with 8 positions matching TRBD2. Germline CDR1 SQVTM, CDR2 ANQGSEA. This CDR3 is 12 amino acids long. J was trimmed by 7 bases and V by 3 bases; bases with no gene match: 2. CDR3 DNA: TGCAGCGTTGACGGGGGGGCTAATGAGCAGTTCTTC. Translating gives CSVDGGANEQFF.